The 29 T cell receptor beta chains reported below all come from one sample, sequenced in a study of monozygotic twins with inflammatory bowel disease. One entry per CDR3 protein, without DNA, is what TCRdb gives after re-calling the 5' RACE reads. Its clone listing holds 150,000 to 200,000 distinct CDR3 sequences. Sequences were obtained from blood. These receptors originate from a human donor with ulcerative colitis or Crohn's disease, or a healthy co-twin of an affected twin (not recorded which).

V gene TRBV25-1 combines with J gene TRBJ1-5; checking the TCRdb D call of TRBD1 is not possible without DNA. The length of the CDR3 is 14 residues. The germline CDR1 and CDR2 sequences are MGHDK and SYGVNS. CDR3 in amino acids: CATSDSYSNQPQHF.

V gene TRBV20-1 combines with J gene TRBJ1-1. This CDR3 contains 11 residues. Germline-derived CDR1 and CDR2 are DFQATT and SNEGSKA (reference sequence). CDR3 sequence: CSARNYAEAFF.

This sequence joins TRBV13 and TRBJ2-2; with no DNA, the TCRdb D assignment of TRBD2 cannot be verified. The CDR3 runs 13 residues. Germline V gene sequence: CDR1 PRHDT, CDR2 FYEKMQ (reference sequence). CDR3: CASKDYLAGELFF.

CDR3 loop: CASSLGQGGHIQYF. The chain combines TRBV7-2 with TRBJ2-4; TCRdb reports TRBD1, a call that lacks DNA to check it against. Germline V gene data show CDR1 as SGHTA and CDR2 as FQGNSA. The CDR3 totals 14 residues.

This chain joins TRBV29-1 and TRBJ2-5; without DNA, the TCRdb call of TRBD1 cannot be checked. CDR1 and CDR2 from the germline V gene are SQVTM and ANQGSEA. This CDR3 spans 13 amino acids. This CDR3 reads CSVLGVSGETQYF.

V and J are TRBV5-4 and TRBJ2-2; the TCRdb call, TRBD1, lacks DNA for checking. CDR1 is SGHNT, CDR2 YYREEE, per germline (reference sequence). The CDR3 has 16 residues. The chain's CDR3 is CASSPTGDPNTGELFF.

This chain connects TRBV21-1 to TRBJ2-1; TCRdb indicates TRBD2, and absent DNA this call remains unverified. TRBV21-1 is recorded as a pseudogene. The CDR3 is made up of 18 amino acids. The CDR3 loop reads CASSQTSGRAFEYDEQFF.

The chain is built from TRBV7-6 and TRBJ1-4. Germline CDR1 and CDR2: SGHVS and FNYEAQ. The CDR3 length is 15 residues. This CDR3 is CASSNNRLTNEKLFF. Together with reference TRBV7-6 and TRBJ1-4, the CDR3 gives the full variable domain: GAGVSQSPRYKVTKRGQDVALRCDPISGHVSLYWYRQALGQGPEFLTYFNYEAQQDKSGLPNDRFSAERPEGSISTLTIQRTEQRDSAMYRCASSNNRLTNEKLFFGSGTQLSVL.

The chain has TRBV5-1 and TRBJ2-2; TCRdb's D call of TRBD1 is untestable without DNA. CDR1 is SGHRS, CDR2 YFSETQ, per germline. The CDR3 has 15 amino acids. The CDR3 loop is CASSLLTGGTGELFF.

This chain uses TRBV2 with TRBJ2-3; checking the TCRdb D call of TRBD2 is not possible without DNA. Germline V gene sequence: CDR1 SNHLY, CDR2 FYNNEI. This CDR3 has 17 residues. CDR3 in amino acids: CASTLEGTSGSTDTQYF.

The chain employs TRBV7-2 and TRBJ1-6; as DNA is missing, the TRBD1 call by TCRdb cannot be tested. Germline V gene lookup returns CDR1 SGHTA and CDR2 FQGNSA. The CDR3 contains 15 residues. CDR3 loop: CASSGWGRGVSPLHF. Supplemented by reference TRBV7-2 and TRBJ1-6, the full variable domain reads GAGVSQSPSNKVTEKGKDVELRCDPISGHTALYWYRQSLGQGLEFLIYFQGNSAPDKSGLPSDRFSAERTGGSVSTLTIQRTQQEDSAVYLCASSGWGRGVSPLHFGNGTRLTVT.

The V and J genes are TRBV6-1 and TRBJ2-1; lacking DNA, the TRBD2 call made by TCRdb goes unchecked. The CDR3 length is 16 residues. Germline CDR1 MNHNS, CDR2 SASEGT. The CDR3 reads CASSRGGTLSGGEQFF.

The gene calls are TRBV5-6 and TRBJ1-6; no DNA is available, so the TRBD1 call from TCRdb remains unchecked. Germline V lookup: CDR1 SGHDT, CDR2 YYEEEE. The CDR3 has 13 amino acids. The CDR3 loop reads CASSLPGGSPLHF.

The V call is TRBV20-1, the J call TRBJ2-3; TCRdb names TRBD2, which stays unverified in the absence of DNA. CDR3 length: 15 residues. Germline V gene sequence: CDR1 DFQATT, CDR2 SNEGSKA (reference sequence). CDR3 in amino acids: CSASESGRSTDTQYF.

The chain links TRBV19 to TRBJ1-3. Germline V lookup: CDR1 LNHDA, CDR2 SQIVND (reference sequence). The CDR3 sequence is 12 residues long. CDR3 region: CASGGFGNTIYF.

V is TRBV6-5 and J is TRBJ2-1; TCRdb's D call of TRBD2 is untestable without DNA. Germline values: CDR1 MNHEY, CDR2 SVGAGI. There are 19 residues in the CDR3. CDR3 amino acids: CASSSLLPQTSGRYNEQFF.

The V call is TRBV21-1, the J call TRBJ2-6; TCRdb's D call of TRBD1 is untestable without DNA. TRBV21-1 constitutes a pseudogene. The CDR3 is 16 amino acids. CDR3 loop: CASSGLNRAGANVLTF.

J is TRBJ1-1 and V is TRBV5-1; no DNA is available, so the TRBD1 call from TCRdb remains unchecked. The CDR3 runs 15 residues. Germline V lookup: CDR1 SGHRS, CDR2 YFSETQ. The CDR3 region is CASSPGQGRNTEAFF.

V usage is TRBV5-4 and J usage is TRBJ2-2; checking the TCRdb D call of TRBD1 is not possible without DNA. Germline V gene data show CDR1 as SGHNT and CDR2 as YYREEE (reference sequence). This CDR3 spans 17 amino acids. The CDR3 sequence is CASSYDSPILNTGELFF.

V usage is TRBV6-6 and J usage is TRBJ1-1. This CDR3 spans 13 amino acids. Looked up from germline, CDR1 is MNHNY and CDR2 is SVGAGI (reference sequence). The CDR3 region is CASSYMRNTEAFF.

The V and J genes are TRBV3-1 and TRBJ2-2. Germline V gives CDR1 LGHDT, CDR2 YNNKEL (reference sequence). The CDR3 spans 11 residues. CDR3 residues: CASSQAGELFF.

The genes are TRBV7-2 and TRBJ1-2; checking the TCRdb D call of TRBD1 is not possible without DNA. This CDR3 spans 20 amino acids. Germline loops: CDR1 SGHTA, CDR2 FQGNSA. The CDR3: CASSLHRTGGRERNRYGYTF.

This chain uses TRBV3-1 with TRBJ1-1; lacking DNA, the TRBD1 call made by TCRdb goes unchecked. The CDR3 totals 13 residues. The germline V gene has CDR1 LGHDT and CDR2 YNNKEL (reference sequence). The CDR3 here is CASSSLQGTEAFF. Drawing the rest from reference TRBV3-1 and TRBJ1-1, the complete variable domain is DTAVSQTPKYLVTQMGNDKSIKCEQNLGHDTMYWYKQDSKKFLKIMFSYNNKELIINETVPNRFSPKSPDKAHLNLHINSLELGDSAVYFCASSSLQGTEAFFGQGTRLTVV.

V is TRBV7-2 and J is TRBJ2-5; TCRdb gives TRBD1 as the D gene, but with no DNA this cannot be confirmed. The CDR3 consists of 13 residues. Germline values: CDR1 SGHTA, CDR2 FQGNSA. CDR3 loop: CASSLAPDRGPYF.

The gene calls are TRBV20-1 and TRBJ2-1; checking the TCRdb D call of TRBD2 is not possible without DNA. This CDR3 region has 17 residues. CDR1 is DFQATT and CDR2 is SNEGSKA in the germline V gene (reference sequence). CDR3 sequence reads: CSARDLWASGVYNEQFF.

The genes are TRBV5-6 and TRBJ2-1; TCRdb reports TRBD1, a call that lacks DNA to check it against. Germline V CDR1 and CDR2: SGHDT, YYEEEE. The CDR3 covers 14 residues. The CDR3 is CASSLNGGGAVKFF.

V and J are TRBV2 and TRBJ1-2. This CDR3 region has 18 residues. Germline V gene data show CDR1 as SNHLY and CDR2 as FYNNEI. The CDR3: CASSDTEGGGRGSNGYTF.

The chain couples TRBV30 to TRBJ1-1; TCRdb proposes TRBD1, but this gene call is untestable without DNA. CDR1 and CDR2 (germline): GTSNPN, SVGIG (reference sequence). CDR3 length: 14 residues. The CDR3: CAWSVGGVRPEAFF. Full variable domain (missing parts from reference TRBV30 and TRBJ1-1): SQTIHQWPATLVQPVGSPLSLECTVEGTSNPNLYWYRQAAGRGLQLLFYSVGIGQISSEVPQNLSASRPQDRQFILSSKKLLLSDSGFYLCAWSVGGVRPEAFFGQGTRLTVV.

The V call is TRBV5-6, the J call TRBJ2-7; as DNA is missing, the TRBD2 call by TCRdb cannot be tested. The CDR3 covers 15 residues. CDR1 and CDR2 from the germline V gene are SGHDT and YYEEEE. The chain's CDR3 is CASSLGTRLAYEQYF.